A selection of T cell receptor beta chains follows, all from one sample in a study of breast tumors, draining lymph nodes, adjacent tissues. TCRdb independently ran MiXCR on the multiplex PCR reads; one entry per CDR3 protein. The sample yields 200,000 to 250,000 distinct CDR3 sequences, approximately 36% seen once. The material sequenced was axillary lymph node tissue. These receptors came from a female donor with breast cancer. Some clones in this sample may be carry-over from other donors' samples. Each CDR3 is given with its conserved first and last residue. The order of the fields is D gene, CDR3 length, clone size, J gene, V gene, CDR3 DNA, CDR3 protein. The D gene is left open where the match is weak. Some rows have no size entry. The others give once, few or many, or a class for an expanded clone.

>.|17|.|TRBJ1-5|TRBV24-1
TGTGCCACCAGTGATTCCCGGGACACATGTAGCAATCAGCCCCAGCATTTT
CATSDSRDTCSNQPQHF
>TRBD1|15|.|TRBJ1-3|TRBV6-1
TGTGCCAGCCTACAGGGGGCGAGCTCTGGAAACACCATATATTTT
CASLQGASSGNTIYF
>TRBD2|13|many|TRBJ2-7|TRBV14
TGTGCCAGCAGCCCCAGACTAGCTACGAGGAGGTACTTC
CASSPRLATRRYF
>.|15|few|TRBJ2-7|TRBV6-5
TGTGCCAGCAGCTACTCCGGGACACGCATCTACGAGCAGTACTTC
CASSYSGTRIYEQYF
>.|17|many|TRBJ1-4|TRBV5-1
TGCGCCAGCAGCTGGCAAGACACCCATGTTGACGAAGGAAAACTGTTTTTT
CASSWQDTHVDEGKLFF
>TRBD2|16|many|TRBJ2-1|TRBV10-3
TGTGCCATCAGTGAGGGAGCGGGGGGCTCCTACAATGAGCAGTTCTTC
CAISEGAGGSYNEQFF
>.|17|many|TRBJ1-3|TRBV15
TGTGCCACCAGCAGAGACGCGACCCGGGTCTCTGGAAACACCATATATTTT
CATSRDATRVSGNTIYF
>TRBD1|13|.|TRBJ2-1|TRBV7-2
TGTGCCAGCTCGGGACAGGGATACGATGAGCAGTTCTTC
CASSGQGYDEQFF
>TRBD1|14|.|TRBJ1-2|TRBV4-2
TGTGCCAGCAGCAAACGACAGGGGAAATATGGCTACACCTTC
CASSKRQGKYGYTF
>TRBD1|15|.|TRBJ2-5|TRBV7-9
TGTGCCAGCAGCTTAGTGGGACAGGGGAAAGAGACCCAGCACTTC
CASSLVGQGKETQHF
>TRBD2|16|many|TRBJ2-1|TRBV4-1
TGCGCCAGCAGCCAAGGGACTAGCGGGGCCTACAATGAGCAGTTCTTC
CASSQGTSGAYNEQFF
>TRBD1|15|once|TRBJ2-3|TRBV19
TGTGCCAGTAGCCTCGGACAGGGGAGCACAGATACGCAGTATTTT
CASSLGQGSTDTQYF
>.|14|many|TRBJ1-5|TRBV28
TGTGCCAGCATGGAGAGGGATAGATCTCAGCCCCAGCATTTT
CASMERDRSQPQHF
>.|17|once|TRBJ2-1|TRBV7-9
TGTGCCAGCAGCCTCTCTAGCGGACAGGGTATCGACAATGAGCAGTTCTTC
CASSLSSGQGIDNEQFF
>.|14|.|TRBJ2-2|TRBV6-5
TGTGCCAGCAGTCACTTTCGATACACCGGGGAGCTGTTTTTT
CASSHFRYTGELFF
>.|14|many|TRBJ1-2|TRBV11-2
TGTGCCAGCAGCCGGGGTACGGAGCGCTATGGCTACACCTTC
CASSRGTERYGYTF
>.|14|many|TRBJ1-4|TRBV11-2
TGTGCCAGCAGCCTCGGGACGGACAATGAAAAACTGTTTTTT
CASSLGTDNEKLFF
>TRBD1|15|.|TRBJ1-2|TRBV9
TGTGCCAGCAGTACAGGGACAGGGGGCAACTATGGCTACACCTTC
CASSTGTGGNYGYTF
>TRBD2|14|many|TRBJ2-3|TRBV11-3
TGTGCCAGCAGCTTGGGGGGGTTCACAGATACGCAGTATTTT
CASSLGGFTDTQYF
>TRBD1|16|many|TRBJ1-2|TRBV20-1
TGCAGTGCTAGACCTCCGACAGGGGGCAGGGGAAATGGCTACACCTTC
CSARPPTGGRGNGYTF
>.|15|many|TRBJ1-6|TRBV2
TGTGCCAGCAGACTCGACTCCTCCGTAGGTTCACCCCTCCACTTT
CASRLDSSVGSPLHF
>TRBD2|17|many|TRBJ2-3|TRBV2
TGTGCCAGCAGAGCCCGACCTAGCGGGGGGCTCAGGGATACGCAGTATTTT
CASRARPSGGLRDTQYF
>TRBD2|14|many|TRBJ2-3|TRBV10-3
TGTGCCATCAACAGCGGGGGGGGGGCAGATACGCAGTATTTT
CAINSGGGADTQYF
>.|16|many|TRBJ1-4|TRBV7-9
TGTGCCAGCAGCTTAGGGGGAAGGGGCAGGAATGAAAAACTGTTTTTT
CASSLGGRGRNEKLFF
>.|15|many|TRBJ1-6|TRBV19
TGTGCCAGTCAGGACAAAGGGGCTGGTAATTCACCCCTCCACTTT
CASQDKGAGNSPLHF
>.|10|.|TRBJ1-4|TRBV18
TGTGCCAGCTCACCGGGAGAAACTGTTTTT
CASSPGETVF
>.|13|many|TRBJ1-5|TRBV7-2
TGTGCCAGCAGCTTAGAAAACTATCAGCCCCAGCATTTT
CASSLENYQPQHF
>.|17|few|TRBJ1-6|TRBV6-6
TGTGCCAGCAGTCATGGGCACCGTTCTCGTTATAATTCACCCCTCCACTTT
CASSHGHRSRYNSPLHF
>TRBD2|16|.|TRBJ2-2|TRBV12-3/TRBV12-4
TGTGCCAGCAGCAAGGGACTAGCGGGAGGCACCGGGGAGCTGTTTTTT
CASSKGLAGGTGELFF
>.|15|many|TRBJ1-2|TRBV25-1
TGTGCCAGCAGCCGAATGGACGGACTTAACTATGGCTACACCTTC
CASSRMDGLNYGYTF
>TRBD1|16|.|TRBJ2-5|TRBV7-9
TGTGCCAGCAGCTTCAGGGGGAACGGAGGCAAAGAGACCCAGTACTTC
CASSFRGNGGKETQYF
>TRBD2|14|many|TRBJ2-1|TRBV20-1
TGCAGTGCGCCTCTAGCGGGAGGTAGGAATGAGCAGTTCTTC
CSAPLAGGRNEQFF
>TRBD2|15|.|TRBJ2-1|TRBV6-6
TGTGCCAGCAGACCAAGCGGGGGAATCTACAATGAGCAGTTCTTC
CASRPSGGIYNEQFF
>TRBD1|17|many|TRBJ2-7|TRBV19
TGTGCCAGTAGTGGCTCCCCCAACCGGGACAGGGTTGTCGAGCAGTACTTC
CASSGSPNRDRVVEQYF
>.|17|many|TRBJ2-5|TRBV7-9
TGTGCCAGCAGCTTACATCCCGGAGGGGGGCGAGGAGAGACCCAGTACTTC
CASSLHPGGGRGETQYF
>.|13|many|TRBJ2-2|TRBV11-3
TGTGCCAGCACACTCTTGGGCCCCGGGGAGCTGTTTTTT
CASTLLGPGELFF
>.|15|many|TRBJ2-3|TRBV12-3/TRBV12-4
TGTGCCAGCAGTTTCCACACGTCTAGCACAGATACGCAGTATTTT
CASSFHTSSTDTQYF
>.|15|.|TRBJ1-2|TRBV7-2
TGTGCCAGCAGCTTAGCGTGGACAGAAGACTATGGCTACCCCTTC
CASSLAWTEDYGYPF
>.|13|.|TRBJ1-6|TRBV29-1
TGCAGCGTTGAGGGTGGGGGAAATTCGCCCCTCCACTTT
CSVEGGGNSPLHF
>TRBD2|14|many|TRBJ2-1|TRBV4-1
TGCGCCAGCAGCTTTCAGCGGGAGGGCTCTGAGCAGTTCTTC
CASSFQREGSEQFF
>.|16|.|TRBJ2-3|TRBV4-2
TGTGCCAGCGGCCAAGATGCAGCGGCAAACACAGATACGCAGTATTTT
CASGQDAAANTDTQYF
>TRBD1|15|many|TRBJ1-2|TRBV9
TGTGCCAGCAGCGTAGCCCCCGGGACAGAGTATGGCTACACCTTC
CASSVAPGTEYGYTF
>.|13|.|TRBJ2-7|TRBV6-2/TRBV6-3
TGTGCCACCGACCCCAGTGGCTTCTACGAGCAGTACTTC
CATDPSGFYEQYF
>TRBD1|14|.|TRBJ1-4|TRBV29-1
TGCAGCTTGGCCACGGGACAGTATAATGAAAAACTGTTTTTT
CSLATGQYNEKLFF
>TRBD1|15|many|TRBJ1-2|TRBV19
TGTGCCAGTAGTAACGCCTGGACAGGGGGCCATTTCGTCACCTTC
CASSNAWTGGHFVTF
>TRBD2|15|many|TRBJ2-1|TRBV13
TGTGCCAGCAGCGCCGGACTAGCGGGAGAGTTTGAGCAGTTCTTC
CASSAGLAGEFEQFF
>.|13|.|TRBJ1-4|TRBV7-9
TGTGCCAGCAACACCGACAGCTCTGAAAAACTGTTTTTT
CASNTDSSEKLFF
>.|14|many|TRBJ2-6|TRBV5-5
TGTGCCAGCAGCTTGGTTGCGGGAGCCAACGTCCTGACTTTC
CASSLVAGANVLTF
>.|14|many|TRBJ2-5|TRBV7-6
TGTGCCAGCAGCCGAGCTACGTACCAAGAGACCCAGTACTTC
CASSRATYQETQYF
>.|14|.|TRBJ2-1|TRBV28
TGTGCCAGCAGTTCCACTCGACAGTTAAGCCAGCAGTTCTTC
CASSSTRQLSQQFF
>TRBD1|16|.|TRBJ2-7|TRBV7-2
TGTGCCAGCAGCGGGTCCGGGACAGGTAGCTCCTACGAGCAGTACTTC
CASSGSGTGSSYEQYF
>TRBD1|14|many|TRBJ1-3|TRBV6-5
TGTGCCAGCAGCGGGGGACAGGCTGGAAACACCATATATTTT
CASSGGQAGNTIYF
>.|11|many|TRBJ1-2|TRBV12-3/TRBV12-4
TGTGCCAGCACCATAAACTATGGCTACACCTTC
CASTINYGYTF
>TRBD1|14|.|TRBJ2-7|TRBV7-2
TGTGCCAGCAGCCGTCGGACAGGAGACTACGAGCAGTACTTC
CASSRRTGDYEQYF
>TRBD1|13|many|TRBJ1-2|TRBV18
TGTGCCAGCTCTCCCGACAGGGGCAGCGGCTACACCTTC
CASSPDRGSGYTF